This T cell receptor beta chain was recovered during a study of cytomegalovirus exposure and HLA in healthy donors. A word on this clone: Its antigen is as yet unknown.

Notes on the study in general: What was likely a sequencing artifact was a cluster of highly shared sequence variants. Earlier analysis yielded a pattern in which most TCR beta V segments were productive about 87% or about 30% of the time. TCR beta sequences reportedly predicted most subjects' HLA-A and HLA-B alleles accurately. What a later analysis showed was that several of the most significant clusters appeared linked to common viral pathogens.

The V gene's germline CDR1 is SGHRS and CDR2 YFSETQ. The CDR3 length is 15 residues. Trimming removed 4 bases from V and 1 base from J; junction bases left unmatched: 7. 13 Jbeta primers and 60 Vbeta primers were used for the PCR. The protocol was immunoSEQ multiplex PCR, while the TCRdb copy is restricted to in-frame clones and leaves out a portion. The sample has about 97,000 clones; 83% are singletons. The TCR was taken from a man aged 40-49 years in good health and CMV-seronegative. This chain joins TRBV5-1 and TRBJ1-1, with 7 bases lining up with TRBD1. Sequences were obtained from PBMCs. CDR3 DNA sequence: TGCGCCAGCAGCCTAGGGACAGCGTCGAACACTGAAGCTTTCTTT. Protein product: CASSLGTASNTEAFF.